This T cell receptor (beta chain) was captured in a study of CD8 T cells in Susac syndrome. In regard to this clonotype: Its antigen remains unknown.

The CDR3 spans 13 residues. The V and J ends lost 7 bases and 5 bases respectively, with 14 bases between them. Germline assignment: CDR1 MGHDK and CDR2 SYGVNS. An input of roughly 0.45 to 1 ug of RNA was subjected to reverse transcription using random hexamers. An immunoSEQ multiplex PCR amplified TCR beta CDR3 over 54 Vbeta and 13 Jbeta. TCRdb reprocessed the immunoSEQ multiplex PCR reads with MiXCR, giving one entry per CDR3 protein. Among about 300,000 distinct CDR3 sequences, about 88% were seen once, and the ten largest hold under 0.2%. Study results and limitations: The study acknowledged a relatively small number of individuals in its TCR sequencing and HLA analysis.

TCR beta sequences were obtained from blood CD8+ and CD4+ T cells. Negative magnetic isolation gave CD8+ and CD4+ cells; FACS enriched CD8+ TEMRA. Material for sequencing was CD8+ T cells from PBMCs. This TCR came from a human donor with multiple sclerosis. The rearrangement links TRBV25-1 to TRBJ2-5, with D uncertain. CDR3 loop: CASMGIVGETQYF. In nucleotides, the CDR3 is TGTGCCAGCATGGGCATAGTAGGGGAGACCCAGTACTTC.